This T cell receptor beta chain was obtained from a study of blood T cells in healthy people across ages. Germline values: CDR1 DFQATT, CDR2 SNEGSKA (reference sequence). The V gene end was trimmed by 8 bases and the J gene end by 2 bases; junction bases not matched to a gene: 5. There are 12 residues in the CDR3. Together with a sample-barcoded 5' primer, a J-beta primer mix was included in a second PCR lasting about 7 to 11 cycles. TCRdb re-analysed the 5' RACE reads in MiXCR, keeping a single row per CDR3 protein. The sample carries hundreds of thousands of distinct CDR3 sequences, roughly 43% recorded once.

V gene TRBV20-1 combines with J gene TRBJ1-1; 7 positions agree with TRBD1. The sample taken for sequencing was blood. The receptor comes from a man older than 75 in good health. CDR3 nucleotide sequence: TGCAGTTATACAGGGGTCAACACTGAAGCTTTCTTT. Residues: CSYTGVNTEAFF.